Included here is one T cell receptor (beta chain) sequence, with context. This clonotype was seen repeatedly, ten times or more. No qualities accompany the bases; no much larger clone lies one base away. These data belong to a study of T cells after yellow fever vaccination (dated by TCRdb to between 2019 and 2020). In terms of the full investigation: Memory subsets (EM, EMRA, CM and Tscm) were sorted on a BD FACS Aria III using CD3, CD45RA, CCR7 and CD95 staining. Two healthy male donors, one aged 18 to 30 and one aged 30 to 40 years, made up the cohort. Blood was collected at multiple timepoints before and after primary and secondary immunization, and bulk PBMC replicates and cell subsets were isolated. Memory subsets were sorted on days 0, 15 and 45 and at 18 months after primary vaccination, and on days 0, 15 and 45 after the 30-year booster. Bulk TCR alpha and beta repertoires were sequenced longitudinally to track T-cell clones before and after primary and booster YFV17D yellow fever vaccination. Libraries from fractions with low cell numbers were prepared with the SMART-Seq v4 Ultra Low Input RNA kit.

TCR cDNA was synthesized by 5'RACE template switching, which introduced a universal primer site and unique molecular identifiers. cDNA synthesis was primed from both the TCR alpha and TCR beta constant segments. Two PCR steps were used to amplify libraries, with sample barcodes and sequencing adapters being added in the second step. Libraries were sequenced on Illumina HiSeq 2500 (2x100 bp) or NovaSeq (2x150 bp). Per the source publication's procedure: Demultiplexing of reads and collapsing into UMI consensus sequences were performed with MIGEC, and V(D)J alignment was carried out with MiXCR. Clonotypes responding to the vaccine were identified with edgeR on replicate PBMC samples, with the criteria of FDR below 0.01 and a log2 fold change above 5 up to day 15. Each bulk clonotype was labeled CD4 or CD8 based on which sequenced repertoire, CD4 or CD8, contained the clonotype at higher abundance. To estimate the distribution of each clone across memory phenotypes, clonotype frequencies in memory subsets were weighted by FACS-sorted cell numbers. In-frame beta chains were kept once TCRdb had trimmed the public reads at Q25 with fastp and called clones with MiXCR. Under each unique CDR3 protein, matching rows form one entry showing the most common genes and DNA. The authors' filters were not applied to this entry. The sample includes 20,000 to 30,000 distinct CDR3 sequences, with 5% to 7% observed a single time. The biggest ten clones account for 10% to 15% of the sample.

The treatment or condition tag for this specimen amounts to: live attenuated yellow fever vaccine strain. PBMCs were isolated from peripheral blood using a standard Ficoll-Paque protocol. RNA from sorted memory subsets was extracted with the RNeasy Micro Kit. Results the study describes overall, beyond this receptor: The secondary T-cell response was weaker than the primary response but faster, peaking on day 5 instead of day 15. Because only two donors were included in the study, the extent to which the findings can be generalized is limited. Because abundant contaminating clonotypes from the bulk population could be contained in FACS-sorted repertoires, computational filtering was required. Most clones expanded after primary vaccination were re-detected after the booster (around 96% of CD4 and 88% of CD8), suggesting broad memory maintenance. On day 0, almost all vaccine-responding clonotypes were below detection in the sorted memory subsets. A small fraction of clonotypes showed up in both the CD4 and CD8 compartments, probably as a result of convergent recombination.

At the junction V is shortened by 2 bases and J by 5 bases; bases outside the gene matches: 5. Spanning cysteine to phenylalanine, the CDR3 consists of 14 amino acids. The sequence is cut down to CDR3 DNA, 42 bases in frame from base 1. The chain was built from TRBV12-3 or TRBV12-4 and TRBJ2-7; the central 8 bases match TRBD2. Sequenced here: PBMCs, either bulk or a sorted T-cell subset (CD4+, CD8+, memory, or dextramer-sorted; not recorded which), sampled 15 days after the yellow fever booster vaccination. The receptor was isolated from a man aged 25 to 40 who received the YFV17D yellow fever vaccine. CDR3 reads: CASSLSSGSNEQYF. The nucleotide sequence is TGTGCCAGCAGTTTATCCAGCGGGAGCAACGAGCAGTACTTC.